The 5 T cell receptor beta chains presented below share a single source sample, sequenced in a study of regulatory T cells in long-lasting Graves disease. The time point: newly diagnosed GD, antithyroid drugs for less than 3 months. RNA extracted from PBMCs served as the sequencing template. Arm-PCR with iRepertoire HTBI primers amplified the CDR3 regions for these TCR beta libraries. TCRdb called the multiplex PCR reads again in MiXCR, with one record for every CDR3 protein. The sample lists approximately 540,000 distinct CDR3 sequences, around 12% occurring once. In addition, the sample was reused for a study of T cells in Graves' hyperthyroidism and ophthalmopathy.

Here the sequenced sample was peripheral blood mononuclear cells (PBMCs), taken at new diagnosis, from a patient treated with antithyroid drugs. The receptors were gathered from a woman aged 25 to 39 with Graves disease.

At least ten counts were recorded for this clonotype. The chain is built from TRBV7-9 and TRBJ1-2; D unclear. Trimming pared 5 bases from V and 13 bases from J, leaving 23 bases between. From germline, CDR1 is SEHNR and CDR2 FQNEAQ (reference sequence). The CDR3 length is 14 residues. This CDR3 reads CASSLEGGPPSGTF. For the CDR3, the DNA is TGTGCCAGCAGCCTAGAGGGCGGGCCCCCGAGTGGCACCTTC.

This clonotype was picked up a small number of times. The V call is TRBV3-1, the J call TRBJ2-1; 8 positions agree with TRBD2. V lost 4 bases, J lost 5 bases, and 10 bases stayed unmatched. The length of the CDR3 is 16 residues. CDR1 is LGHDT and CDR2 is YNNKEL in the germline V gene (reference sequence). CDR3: CASSRVRSGDDNEQFF. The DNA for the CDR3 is TGTGCCAGCAGCCGGGTACGTAGCGGGGACGACAATGAGCAGTTCTTC.

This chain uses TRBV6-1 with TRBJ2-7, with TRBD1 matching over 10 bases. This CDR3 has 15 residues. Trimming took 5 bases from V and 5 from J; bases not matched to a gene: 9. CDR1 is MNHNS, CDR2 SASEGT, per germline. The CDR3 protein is CASSRDRGRMNEQYF. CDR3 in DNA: TGTGCCAGCAGTCGCGACAGGGGGCGAATGAACGAGCAGTACTTC.

The CDR3 DNA is TGCGCCAGCAGTGAGTTATCCGGGCCGGCCGACGGCTACACCTTC. Its translation is CASSELSGPADGYTF. V gene TRBV10-2 combines with J gene TRBJ1-2; D gene uncertain. The germline V and J ends were trimmed by 1 base and 8 bases, with 17 bases remaining between them. The CDR3 has 15 amino acids. Germline CDR1 WSHSY, CDR2 SAAADI.

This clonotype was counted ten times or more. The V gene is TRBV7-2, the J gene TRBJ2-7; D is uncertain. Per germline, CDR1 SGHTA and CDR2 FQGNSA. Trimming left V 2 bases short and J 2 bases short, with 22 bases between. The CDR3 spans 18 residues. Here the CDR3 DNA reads TGTGCCAGCAGCTTACTAGGCGGAAGTCGAGTTATACCCTACGAGCAGTACTTC. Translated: CASSLLGGSRVIPYEQYF.